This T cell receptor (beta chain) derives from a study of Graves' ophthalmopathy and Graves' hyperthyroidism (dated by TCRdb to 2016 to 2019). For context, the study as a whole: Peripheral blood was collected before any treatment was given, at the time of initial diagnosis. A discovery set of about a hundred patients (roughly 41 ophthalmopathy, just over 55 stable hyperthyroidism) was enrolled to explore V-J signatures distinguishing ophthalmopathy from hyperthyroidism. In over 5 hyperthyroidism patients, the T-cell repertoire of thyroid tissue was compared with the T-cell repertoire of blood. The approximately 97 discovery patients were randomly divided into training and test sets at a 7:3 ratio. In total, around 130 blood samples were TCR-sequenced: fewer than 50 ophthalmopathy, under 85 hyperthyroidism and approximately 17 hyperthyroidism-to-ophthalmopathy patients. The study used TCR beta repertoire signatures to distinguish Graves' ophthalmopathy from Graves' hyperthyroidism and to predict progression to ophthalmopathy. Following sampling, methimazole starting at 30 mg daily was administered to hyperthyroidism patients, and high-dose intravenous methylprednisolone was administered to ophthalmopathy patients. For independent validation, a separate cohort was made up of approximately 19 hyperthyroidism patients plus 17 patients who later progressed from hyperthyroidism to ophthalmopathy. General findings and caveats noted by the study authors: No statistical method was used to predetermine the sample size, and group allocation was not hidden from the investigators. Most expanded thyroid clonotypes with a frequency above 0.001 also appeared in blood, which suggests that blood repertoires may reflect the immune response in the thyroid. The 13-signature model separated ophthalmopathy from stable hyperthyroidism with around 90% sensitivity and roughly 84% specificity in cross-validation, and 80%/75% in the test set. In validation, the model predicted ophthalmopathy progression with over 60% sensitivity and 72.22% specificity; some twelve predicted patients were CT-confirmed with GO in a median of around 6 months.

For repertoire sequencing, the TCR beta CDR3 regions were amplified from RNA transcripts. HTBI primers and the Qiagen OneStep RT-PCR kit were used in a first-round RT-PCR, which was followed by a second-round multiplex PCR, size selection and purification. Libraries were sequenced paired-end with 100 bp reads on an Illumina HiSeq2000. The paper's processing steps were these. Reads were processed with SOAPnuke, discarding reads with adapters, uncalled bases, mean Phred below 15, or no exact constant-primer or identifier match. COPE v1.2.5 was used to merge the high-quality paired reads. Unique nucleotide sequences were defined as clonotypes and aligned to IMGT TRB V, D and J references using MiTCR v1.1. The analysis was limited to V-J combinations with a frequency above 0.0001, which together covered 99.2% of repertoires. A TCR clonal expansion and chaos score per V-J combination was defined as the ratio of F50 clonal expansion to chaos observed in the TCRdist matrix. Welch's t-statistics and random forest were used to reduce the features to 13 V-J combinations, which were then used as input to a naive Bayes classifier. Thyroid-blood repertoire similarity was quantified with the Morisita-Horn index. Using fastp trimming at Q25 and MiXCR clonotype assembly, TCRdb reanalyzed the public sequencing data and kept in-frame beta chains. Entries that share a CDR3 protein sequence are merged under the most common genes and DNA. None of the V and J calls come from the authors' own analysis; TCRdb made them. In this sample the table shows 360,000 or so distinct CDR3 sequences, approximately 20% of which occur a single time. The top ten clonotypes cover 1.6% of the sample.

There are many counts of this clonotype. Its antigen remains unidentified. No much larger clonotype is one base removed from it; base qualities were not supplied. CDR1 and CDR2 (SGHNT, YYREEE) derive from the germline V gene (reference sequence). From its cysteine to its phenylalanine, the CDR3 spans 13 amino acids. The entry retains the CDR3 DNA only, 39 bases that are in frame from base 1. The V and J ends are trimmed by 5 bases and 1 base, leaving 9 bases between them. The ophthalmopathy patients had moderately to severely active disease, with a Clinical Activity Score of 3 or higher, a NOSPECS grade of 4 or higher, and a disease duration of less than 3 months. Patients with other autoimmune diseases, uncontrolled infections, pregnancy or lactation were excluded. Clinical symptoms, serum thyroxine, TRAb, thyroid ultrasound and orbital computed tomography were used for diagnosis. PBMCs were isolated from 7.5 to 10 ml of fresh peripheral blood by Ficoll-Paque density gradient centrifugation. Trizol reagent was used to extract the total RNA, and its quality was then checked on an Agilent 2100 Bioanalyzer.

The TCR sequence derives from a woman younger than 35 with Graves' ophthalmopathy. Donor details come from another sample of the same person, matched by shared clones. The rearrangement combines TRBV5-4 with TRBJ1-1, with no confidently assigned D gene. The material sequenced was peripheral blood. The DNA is TGTGCCAGCAGGAAACAGAGGAACACTGAAGCTTTCTTT. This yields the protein CASRKQRNTEAFF. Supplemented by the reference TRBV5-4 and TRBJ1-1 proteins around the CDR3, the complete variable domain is ETGVTQSPTHLIKTRGQQVTLRCSSQSGHNTVSWYQQALGQGPQFIFQYYREEENGRGNFPPRFSGLQFPNYSSELNVNALELDDSALYLCASRKQRNTEAFFGQGTRLTVV.